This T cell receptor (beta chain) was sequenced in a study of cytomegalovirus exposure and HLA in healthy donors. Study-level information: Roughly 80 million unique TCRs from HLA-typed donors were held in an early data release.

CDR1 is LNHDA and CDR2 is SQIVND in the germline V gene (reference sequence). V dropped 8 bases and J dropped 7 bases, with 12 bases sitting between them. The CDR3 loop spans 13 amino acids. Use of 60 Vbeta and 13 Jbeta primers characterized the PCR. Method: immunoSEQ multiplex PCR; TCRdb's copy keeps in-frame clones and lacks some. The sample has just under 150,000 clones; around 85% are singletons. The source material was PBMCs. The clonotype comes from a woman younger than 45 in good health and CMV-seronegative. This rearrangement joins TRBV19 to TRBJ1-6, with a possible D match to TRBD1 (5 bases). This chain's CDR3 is CASSGDSNSPLHF. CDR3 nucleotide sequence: TGTGCCAGTTCTGGGGACTCAAATTCACCCCTCCACTTT.